The 18 T cell receptor beta chains presented below share a single source sample, sequenced in a study of beta chain features in type 1 diabetes. The entirety of the isolated RNA underwent reverse transcription, so expressed TCRB transcripts were sequenced. Sequencing was performed with immunoSEQ multiplex PCR; in TCRdb, only in-frame clones are kept and a portion is missing. Of hundreds of thousands of clones in the sample, roughly 13% were seen once. Material for sequencing was naive CD4+ T cells from blood. The receptor set was obtained from a man younger than 40 in good health.

CDR3 amino acids: CASSGTTKANTGELFF. For the CDR3, the DNA is TGTGCCAGCAGCGGGACTACAAAGGCGAACACCGGGGAGCTGTTTTTT. The chain uses TRBV9 and TRBJ2-2; D might be TRBD2 (6 bases). The germline gives CDR1 SGDLS, CDR2 YYNGEE. V gave up 3 bases and J gave up 0 bases, with 12 bases separating them. This CDR3 is built from 16 residues.

In its sample, this clone was seen once. The chain recombines TRBV2 with TRBJ2-7, with D tentatively TRBD1 or TRBD2 (5 bases each). Trimming removed 6 bases from V and 1 base from J, with 13 bases in between. The CDR3 runs to 14 residues. Germline assignment: CDR1 SNHLY and CDR2 FYNNEI. The CDR3 loop is CASSRDVASYEQYF. CDR3 bases: TGTGCCAGCAGCAGGGACGTTGCTTCCTACGAGCAGTACTTC.

This clone was observed a few times. DNA of the CDR3: TGTGCCACCAGCAGAGATCTTACTAGCAGCTCCTACGAGCAGTACGTC. This gives the protein CATSRDLTSSSYEQYV. The rearrangement links TRBV15 to TRBJ2-7; D possibly corresponds to TRBD2 (6 bases). The length of the CDR3 is 16 residues. CDR1 and CDR2 (germline): LNHNV, YYDKDF (reference sequence). The V end lost 0 bases, the J end lost 0 bases, and 12 bases lay between the germline ends.

The rearrangement links TRBV19 to TRBJ1-1; D is ambiguous. Trimming removed 4 bases at V and 4 bases at J, with 7 bases between. The germline V gene encodes CDR1 LNHDA and CDR2 SQIVND (reference sequence). There are 12 residues in the CDR3. CDR3 nucleotides: TGTGCCAGTAGTAACAGTGGCACTGAAGCTTTCTTT. Translation: CASSNSGTEAFF.

The table lists this clone with a few counts. The chain combines TRBV11-2 with TRBJ2-1, with 9 positions matching TRBD2. The junction had 4 bases not matched to a gene; V was cut back by 1 base and J by 6 bases. This CDR3 is built from 15 residues. The germline V gene has CDR1 SGHAT and CDR2 FQNNGV. In DNA form, the CDR3 reads TGTGCCAGCAGCTTAGCTAGCGGGATGTCCAATGAGCAGTTCTTC. Protein: CASSLASGMSNEQFF.

This clone was counted a few times. This sequence joins TRBV7-6 and TRBJ2-1; 8 positions match TRBD2. The CDR3 has 16 amino acids. Germline values: CDR1 SGHVS, CDR2 FNYEAQ. J gave up 1 base and V 0 bases, and 2 bases lay outside the gene matches. CDR3 sequence reads: CASSLAVAGSYNEQFF. The CDR3 DNA reads as TGTGCCAGCAGCTTAGCGGTAGCGGGGTCCTACAATGAGCAGTTCTTC. Filled out from reference TRBV7-6 and TRBJ2-1, the complete variable domain reads GAGVSQSPRYKVTKRGQDVALRCDPISGHVSLYWYRQALGQGPEFLTYFNYEAQQDKSGLPNDRFSAERPEGSISTLTIQRTEQRDSAMYRCASSLAVAGSYNEQFFGPGTRLTVL.

This chain joins TRBV7-8 and TRBJ2-2; 7 nucleotides agree with TRBD2. The CDR3 is 14 residues long. Trimming cost V 3 bases and J 4 bases; bases outside gene matches: 2. The V gene's germline CDR1 is SGHVS and CDR2 FQNEAQ. CDR3 residues: CASSLLAATGELFF. The DNA of the CDR3 is TGTGCCAGCAGCTTGCTAGCGGCCACCGGGGAGCTGTTTTTT.

The rearrangement joins TRBV30 to TRBJ1-6; D possibly corresponds to TRBD1 (5 bases). The V gene's germline CDR1 is GTSNPN and CDR2 SVGIG (reference sequence). V lost 4 bases, J lost 7 bases, and 14 bases lay in between. The CDR3 length is 14 residues. CDR3 bases: TGTGCCTGGAAAATGGAGGGGATCAATTCACCCCTCCACTTT. Its translation is CAWKMEGINSPLHF.

This clone was recorded a few times. The chain combines TRBV29-1 with TRBJ2-2; D is ambiguous. Per the germline V gene, CDR1 is SQVTM and CDR2 is ANQGSEA. The CDR3 is 13 residues long. V shed 5 bases and J shed 4 bases, with 11 bases lying between them. The CDR3 protein is CSVLALFTGELFF. The DNA of the CDR3 is TGCAGCGTTTTGGCCCTTTTCACCGGGGAGCTGTTTTTT.

V gene TRBV10-3 combines with J gene TRBJ2-2; D might be TRBD1 or TRBD2, each matching 5 bases. Germline assignment: CDR1 ENHRY and CDR2 SYGVKD. The CDR3 length is 13 residues. V lost 10 bases to trimming and J lost 2 bases, with 11 bases between them. The chain's CDR3 is CATSWDNTGELFF. The DNA for the CDR3 is TGTGCCACCAGCTGGGACAACACCGGGGAGCTGTTTTTT.

This clone appeared a few times. The chain uses TRBV7-2 and TRBJ2-7; D is undetermined. Deletions cut 1 base from V and 3 bases from J, with 10 bases between. Germline CDR1 reads SGHTA; CDR2 reads FQGNSA. The CDR3 sequence is 14 residues long. The DNA for the CDR3 is TGTGCCAGCAGCTTAGATGTGTACAACTACGAGCAGTACGTC. As protein: CASSLDVYNYEQYV.

The chain joins TRBV7-8 to TRBJ2-3, with D possibly being TRBD1 or TRBD2 (5 bases each). This CDR3 is built from 16 residues. Germline values: CDR1 SGHVS, CDR2 FQNEAQ. V dropped 2 bases and J dropped 4 bases, with 16 bases sitting between them. The CDR3 sequence is CASSLWDGKLADTQYF. CDR3 DNA: TGTGCCAGCAGCTTATGGGACGGAAAATTGGCAGATACGCAGTATTTT.

This rearrangement joins TRBV19 to TRBJ2-1; the match to TRBD2 covers 8 bases. The CDR3 is made up of 12 amino acids. The J segment lost 9 bases and the V segment lost 8 bases, leaving 6 bases of the junction unmatched. Germline V gives CDR1 LNHDA, CDR2 SQIVND (reference sequence). The CDR3 nucleotides read TGTGCCAGTGGACTAGCACAGGGTGAGCAGTTCTTC. This codes for CASGLAQGEQFF.

The chain has TRBV2 and TRBJ1-5; 10 positions agree with TRBD1. The V gene end was trimmed by 6 bases and the J gene end by 2 bases; junction bases not matched to a gene: 4. The CDR3 length is 15 residues. Germline V lookup: CDR1 SNHLY, CDR2 FYNNEI. CDR3 DNA: TGTGCCAGCAGAAGACAGGGGGCGGGCAATCAGCCCCAGCATTTT. Protein sequence: CASRRQGAGNQPQHF.

V usage is TRBV7-2 and J usage is TRBJ2-5, with TRBD2 matching 10 bases. J lost 3 bases, V lost 5 bases, and 9 bases had no gene match. This CDR3 contains 16 residues. The germline V gene encodes CDR1 SGHTA and CDR2 FQGNSA. The CDR3 coding sequence is TGTGCCAGCAGCCTCTTCGGACTAGCGGAGGAAGAGACCCAGTACTTC. Its protein product is CASSLFGLAEEETQYF.

The V and J genes are TRBV7-6 and TRBJ1-3; D is unclear. Germline-derived CDR1 and CDR2 are SGHVS and FNYEAQ. The ends were cut back, 3 bases at V and 2 bases at J, with 5 bases in the middle. The CDR3 length is 13 residues. The CDR3 reads CASSLTTGNTIYF. Written as DNA, the CDR3 is TGTGCCAGCAGCTTGACCACTGGAAACACCATATATTTT.

J is TRBJ1-6 and V is TRBV30; no definite D call. Trimming took 2 bases from V and 2 from J, leaving 7 bases between them. Germline CDR1 GTSNPN, CDR2 SVGIG (reference sequence). The CDR3 is 14 residues long. The CDR3 here is CAWSTTAYNSPLHF. DNA of the CDR3: TGTGCCTGGAGTACTACAGCCTATAATTCACCCCTCCACTTT.

The gene calls are TRBV18 and TRBJ2-2; the D is unclear. Germline lookup yields CDR1 KGHSH and CDR2 LQKENI. This CDR3 comprises 14 residues. V was shortened by 2 bases and J by 6 bases, with 10 bases between the two germline ends. The CDR3 region is CASSPGLTAGELFF. CDR3 nucleotide sequence: TGTGCCAGCTCACCAGGGCTGACGGCCGGGGAGCTGTTTTTT.